The 31 T cell receptor beta chains listed next were all sequenced from one sample in a study of OX40 agonist ivuxolimab in advanced cancers. Profiled with immunoSEQ multiplex PCR; TCRdb holds only in-frame clones, not every one. The table lists some 140,000 clones, around 93% of them singletons. The sequencing used CD4+ or CD8+ T cells sorted from blood, collected in a trial of the OX40 agonist ivuxolimab. The receptors stem from an adult with an advanced solid tumor such as melanoma, head and neck, liver or kidney cancer.

The rearrangement links TRBV9 to TRBJ2-2; 8 nucleotides line up with TRBD2. The CDR3 contains 15 residues. V was pared by 0 bases and J by 7 bases, with 5 bases of the junction left unmatched. The germline gives CDR1 SGDLS, CDR2 YYNGEE. This chain's CDR3 is CASSVGGAGVGELFF. The CDR3 DNA sequence: TGTGCCAGCAGCGTAGGAGGAGCGGGGGTCGGGGAGCTGTTTTTT.

The chain is built from TRBV29-1 and TRBJ2-7; possible D gene TRBD1, 5 bases. The length of the CDR3 is 15 residues. Between the trimmed V and J ends, which lost 7 bases and 4 bases, there was a span of 23 bases. Germline V gene lookup returns CDR1 SQVTM and CDR2 ANQGSEA. For the CDR3, the DNA is TGCAGCGCAAAGACCACAGGAAAACTGAGGTACGAGCAGTACTTC. It is translated as CSAKTTGKLRYEQYF.

V usage is TRBV6-5 and J usage is TRBJ2-7; 9 bases align to TRBD1. This CDR3 spans 16 amino acids. V lost 0 bases to trimming and J lost 3 bases; unmatched junction nucleotides: 6. The germline CDR1 and CDR2 sequences are MNHEY and SVGAGI. In DNA, the CDR3 is TGTGCCAGCAGTTACTCTTACAGGGGGCGAGGCTACGAGCAGTACTTC. Translating it yields CASSYSYRGRGYEQYF.

The rearrangement links TRBV7-6 to TRBJ1-1; tentatively, D is TRBD1 (5 bases). The CDR3 length is 14 residues. V lost 5 bases, J lost 1 base, and 11 bases lay in between. CDR1 and CDR2 from the germline V gene are SGHVS and FNYEAQ. The CDR3 loop is CASSPGHTNTEAFF. CDR3 sequence (DNA): TGTGCCAGCAGCCCTGGACATACGAACACTGAAGCTTTCTTT. Full variable domain (remainder filled in from reference TRBV7-6 and TRBJ1-1): GAGVSQSPRYKVTKRGQDVALRCDPISGHVSLYWYRQALGQGPEFLTYFNYEAQQDKSGLPNDRFSAERPEGSISTLTIQRTEQRDSAMYRCASSPGHTNTEAFFGQGTRLTVV.

The rearrangement joins TRBV9 to TRBJ2-1; 10 nucleotides match TRBD1. CDR3 size: 15 residues. Losses at the gene ends were 2 bases for V and 8 bases for J; bases not matched to a gene: 7. CDR1 SGDLS and CDR2 YYNGEE come from the germline V gene. In DNA form, the CDR3 reads TGTGCCAGCAGCGTCACGGGACAGGGGATATATGAGCAGTTCTTC. As protein: CASSVTGQGIYEQFF.

The chain combines TRBV18 with TRBJ2-1, with D possibly called TRBD1 or TRBD2 (6 bases each). The V gene lost 6 bases and the J gene lost 5 bases, with 23 bases spanning the gap. The CDR3 covers 17 residues. The germline gives CDR1 KGHSH, CDR2 LQKENI. The CDR3 here is CASSVVGGPAAHNEQFF. In DNA, the CDR3 is TGTGCCAGCTCGGTCGTTGGGGGGCCCGCGGCCCACAATGAGCAGTTCTTC.

V usage is TRBV28 and J usage is TRBJ1-5; 8 bases align to TRBD1. The V gene end was trimmed by 3 bases and the J gene end by 5 bases; junction bases not matched to a gene: 9. The CDR3 is made up of 16 amino acids. Germline-derived CDR1 and CDR2 are MDHEN and SYDVKM. This chain's CDR3 is CASSFTPSTGDQPQHF. The CDR3 DNA reads as TGTGCCAGCAGTTTTACCCCCTCGACAGGGGATCAGCCCCAGCATTTT.

This chain uses TRBV6-4 with TRBJ2-2; D gene unclear. The V end lost 4 bases, the J end lost 5 bases, and 5 bases lay between the germline ends. Germline V gives CDR1 MRHNA, CDR2 SNTAGT. The CDR3 spans 12 residues. CDR3 coding DNA: TGTGCCAGCAGTGTTGGGACCGGGGAGCTGTTTTTT. Translation: CASSVGTGELFF.

The genes are TRBV9 and TRBJ1-2, with TRBD1 as a possible D gene (5 bases). Trimming shortened V by 0 bases and J by 2 bases, and 8 bases separated the two germline ends. Looked up from germline, CDR1 is SGDLS and CDR2 is YYNGEE. The CDR3 extends over 14 amino acids. The CDR3 spells CASSVVGENYGYTF. Written as DNA, the CDR3 is TGTGCCAGCAGCGTAGTAGGGGAGAACTATGGCTACACCTTC.

V gene TRBV9 combines with J gene TRBJ2-3; perhaps TRBD1 as D (6 bases). CDR3 length: 16 residues. Trimming took off 4 bases at V and 1 base at J, with 16 bases between the two ends. Germline V gives CDR1 SGDLS, CDR2 YYNGEE. The CDR3 DNA follows: TGTGCCAGCAGCCCAAACGTGGGGGCTGGCACAGATACGCAGTATTTT. It yields the protein CASSPNVGAGTDTQYF. The whole variable domain, remainder taken from reference TRBV9 and TRBJ2-3, is DSGVTQTPKHLITATGQRVTLRCSPRSGDLSVYWYQQSLDQGLQFLIQYYNGEERAKGNILERFSAQQFPDLHSELNLSSLELGDSALYFCASSPNVGAGTDTQYFGPGTRLTVL.

The rearrangement links TRBV28 to TRBJ2-7, with 10 positions matching TRBD1. The CDR3 runs 14 residues. Trimming took 5 bases from V and 2 from J; bases not matched to a gene: 3. Germline loops: CDR1 MDHEN, CDR2 SYDVKM. CDR3 sequence reads: CASSGQGGTYEQYF. The CDR3 nucleotides read TGTGCCAGCAGTGGACAGGGGGGAACCTACGAGCAGTACTTC.

The chain is built from TRBV4-3 and TRBJ1-3; D is uncertain. V lost 0 bases and J lost 2, with 14 bases in between. Germline V gives CDR1 LGHNA, CDR2 YSLEER. This CDR3 is built from 17 residues. For the CDR3, the DNA is TGCGCCAGCAGCCAAGATCTCAGGTCCTGGGCTGGAAACACCATATATTTT. Translated: CASSQDLRSWAGNTIYF.

This chain links TRBV19 with TRBJ2-2; the D is unclear. This CDR3 is built from 16 residues. Germline V CDR1 and CDR2: LNHDA, SQIVND (reference sequence). Trimming stripped 4 bases from V and 5 bases from J, with 17 bases between. The CDR3 bases are TGTGCCAGTAGTAACCCCCTAGGTGTCGGGACCGGGGAGCTGTTTTTT. Translation gives CASSNPLGVGTGELFF.

The rearrangement uses TRBV25-1 and TRBJ2-5; tentatively, D is TRBD1 (6 bases). Germline lookup yields CDR1 MGHDK and CDR2 SYGVNS. Trimming stripped 4 bases from V and 5 bases from J, with 23 bases between. The CDR3 length is 17 residues. The CDR3 nucleotides read TGTGCCAGCAGTGTCGACAGGTCACCCTGGGGTAGGGAGACCCAGTACTTC. Residues: CASSVDRSPWGRETQYF.

The chain couples TRBV6-6 to TRBJ2-1; unclear D gene. V lost 6 bases to trimming and J lost 10 bases, with 13 bases between them. This CDR3 has 12 residues. Germline V gives CDR1 MNHNY, CDR2 SVGAGI (reference sequence). The CDR3 nucleotides are TGTGCCAGCAGCCCTTCGCACCGAGAGCAGTTCTTC. Protein sequence: CASSPSHREQFF.

The rearrangement links TRBV18 to TRBJ2-1, with a tentative D call TRBD2 (6 bases). Deletions cut 2 bases from V and 6 bases from J, with 14 bases between. Germline CDR1 and CDR2: KGHSH and LQKENI. The CDR3 has 15 residues. The CDR3, as DNA: TGTGCCAGCTCACCAGCCTCGCGGGAACCCAATGAGCAGTTCTTC. As protein: CASSPASREPNEQFF. The whole variable domain, filled in from reference TRBV18 and TRBJ2-1, reads NAGVMQNPRHLVRRRGQEARLRCSPMKGHSHVYWYRQLPEEGLKFMVYLQKENIIDESGMPKERFSAEFPKEGPSILRIQQVVRGDSAAYFCASSPASREPNEQFFGPGTRLTVL.

This CDR3 reads CASRTGTVVWKLFF. In DNA, the CDR3 is TGTGCCAGCAGAACCGGGACGGTCGTGTGGAAACTGTTTTTT. The chain is built from TRBV28 and TRBJ1-4, with D possibly TRBD1 on 5 matching bases. The ends were cut back, 6 bases at V and 11 bases at J, with 19 bases in the middle. Looked up from germline, CDR1 is MDHEN and CDR2 is SYDVKM. The CDR3 consists of 14 residues.

This chain connects TRBV29-1 to TRBJ2-7; 11 bases agree with TRBD1. The CDR3 runs 14 residues. CDR1 SQVTM and CDR2 ANQGSEA come from the germline V gene. V shed 4 bases, J shed 3 bases, and the junction held 5 bases outside the gene matches. CDR3 coding DNA: TGCAGCGTTGCAGGACAGGGGGCGAGCTACGAGCAGTACTTC. Its translation is CSVAGQGASYEQYF.

This clone showed up just once. Because it lacks the conserved phenylalanine or tryptophan at the end, this CDR3 is likely a read error. J is TRBJ1-1 and V is TRBV18, with D hard to call. The length of the CDR3 is 17 residues. V dropped 2 bases and J dropped 0 bases, with 16 bases sitting between them. CDR1 and CDR2 from the germline V gene are KGHSH and LQKENI. CDR3 in amino acids: CASSPIGAGTMNTEAFL. The CDR3 nucleotides read TGTGCCAGCTCACCAATTGGTGCAGGAACTATGAACACTGAAGCTTTCCTT.

The V call is TRBV25-1, the J call TRBJ2-1, with 8 bases aligning to TRBD1. J gave up 5 bases and V 8 bases, and 2 bases lay outside the gene matches. Germline-derived CDR1 and CDR2 are MGHDK and SYGVNS. The CDR3 extends over 12 amino acids. The CDR3 region has the DNA TGTGCCAGCGGACAGGGAAACAATGAGCAGTTCTTC. Translation gives CASGQGNNEQFF.

V is TRBV9 and J is TRBJ2-3, with D unresolved. Trimming removed 0 bases from V and 5 bases from J, with 4 bases in between. This CDR3 is built from 12 residues. The germline V gene encodes CDR1 SGDLS and CDR2 YYNGEE. The CDR3 DNA is TGTGCCAGCAGCGTAGATGGAGATACGCAGTATTTT. Amino acids: CASSVDGDTQYF.

The count of this clone is one. V and J are TRBV28 and TRBJ1-1, with 7 nucleotides matching TRBD1. V was clipped by 2 bases and J by 9 bases; unmatched bases: 12. CDR1 is MDHEN, CDR2 SYDVKM, per germline. There are 15 residues in the CDR3. The chain's CDR3 is CASSLEGAQGAKAFF. The CDR3 bases are TGTGCCAGCAGTTTAGAGGGGGCTCAGGGCGCGAAAGCTTTCTTT.

The V gene is TRBV18, the J gene TRBJ2-5; D gene unclear. The last part of the DNA fits TRBJ2-7 better; the J call may be wrong. The CDR3 extends over 14 amino acids. Per germline, CDR1 KGHSH and CDR2 LQKENI. CDR3 residues: CASSPPARPYEQYF. CDR3 coding DNA: TGTGCCAGCTCACCACCCGCGCGGCCCTACGAGCAGTACTTC.

J is TRBJ1-2 and V is TRBV9; tentatively, D is TRBD1 (6 bases). This CDR3 contains 14 residues. V gave up 0 bases and J gave up 6 bases, with 12 bases separating them. Germline lookup yields CDR1 SGDLS and CDR2 YYNGEE. CDR3 in DNA: TGTGCCAGCAGCGTAGCCCAGGGGTTGAATGGCTACACCTTC. Translated, it gives CASSVAQGLNGYTF.

The chain links TRBV7-2 to TRBJ2-2; no clear D. CDR1 is SGHTA and CDR2 is FQGNSA in the germline V gene. V dropped 5 bases and J dropped 1 base, with 23 bases sitting between them. The CDR3 is made up of 19 amino acids. The CDR3: CASSRLKGGANMNTGELFF. For the CDR3, the DNA is TGTGCCAGCAGCCGCCTCAAAGGCGGAGCTAACATGAACACCGGGGAGCTGTTTTTT.

This clone was picked up one time. The chain couples TRBV9 to TRBJ2-1; the match to TRBD2 covers 8 bases. Unmatched junction bases numbered 3, after V lost 1 base and J lost 3 bases. CDR3 length: 15 amino acids. Germline V CDR1 and CDR2: SGDLS, YYNGEE. CDR3 region: CASSVTSGLYNEQFF. Here the CDR3 DNA reads TGTGCCAGCAGCGTAACTAGCGGACTCTACAATGAGCAGTTCTTC.

The chain couples TRBV5-1 to TRBJ2-1, with 8 bases identical to TRBD2. After removal of 2 bases from V and 3 bases from J, the junction contained 4 bases not matched to a gene. Per germline, CDR1 SGHRS and CDR2 YFSETQ. The CDR3 sequence is 15 residues long. As DNA, the CDR3 is TGCGCCAGCAGCTTTGATACTAGCGGCTACAATGAGCAGTTCTTC. It is translated as CASSFDTSGYNEQFF.

The V gene is TRBV7-2, the J gene TRBJ2-7, with D possibly TRBD1 on 6 matching bases. Trimming removed 0 bases at V and 3 bases at J, with 12 bases between. The germline V gene has CDR1 SGHTA and CDR2 FQGNSA. This CDR3 has 15 amino acids. Here the CDR3 reads CASSLAGQGFYEQYF. CDR3 coding DNA: TGTGCCAGCAGCTTAGCGGGGCAGGGGTTCTACGAGCAGTACTTC.

This chain links TRBV9 with TRBJ2-3, with 8 bases fitting TRBD1. Unmatched junction bases numbered 12, after V lost 1 base and J lost 2 bases. Germline assignment: CDR1 SGDLS and CDR2 YYNGEE. This CDR3 comprises 18 residues. The CDR3 region is CASSVRSGTGVLTDTQYF. The DNA for the CDR3 is TGTGCCAGCAGCGTACGATCCGGGACAGGAGTACTCACAGATACGCAGTATTTT.

V usage is TRBV5-1 and J usage is TRBJ1-1; D is unclear. The CDR3 covers 16 residues. V was shortened by 4 bases and J by 3 bases, with 19 bases between the two germline ends. Germline-derived CDR1 and CDR2 are SGHRS and YFSETQ. DNA for the CDR3: TGCGCCAGCAGCCACAGTGGAGGGTTTGGGTACACTGAAGCTTTCTTT. Translated, it gives CASSHSGGFGYTEAFF.

This clone occurred once. CDR3 sequence: CASSFPPGQPQHF. The DNA of the CDR3 is TGTGCCAGCAGCTTCCCCCCCGGGCAGCCCCAGCATTTT. V gene TRBV7-3 combines with J gene TRBJ1-5; no definite D call. CDR3 size: 13 residues. CDR1 is SGHTA and CDR2 is FQGTGA in the germline V gene. Trimming stripped 3 bases from V and 7 bases from J, with 10 bases between.